This T cell receptor beta chain was recovered during a study of cytomegalovirus exposure and HLA in healthy donors. Study results and caveats: Reports credit the classifier with highly specific, highly sensitive diagnosis of cytomegalovirus status. A list of more than 150 TCR beta chains associated with cytomegalovirus was given.

A remark on this clone: Antigen specificity is unknown.

Germline-derived CDR1 and CDR2 are SQVTM and ANQGSEA. CDR3 length equals 11 residues. The V gene lost 6 bases and the J gene lost 4 bases, with 9 bases spanning the gap. Data came from immunoSEQ multiplex PCR; TCRdb stores just in-frame clones and leaves some out. The data contain 250,000 to 400,000 clones, approximately 91% of them seen just once; the ten biggest clones take up around 0.96%. The clonotype comes from a man aged 30-40 years in good health and CMV-seronegative. The chain carries TRBV29-1 and TRBJ2-5; D perhaps matches TRBD2 (5 bases). The sequenced material came from PBMCs. In DNA form, the CDR3 reads TGCAGCGTCGCCCGGGGAGAGACCCAGTACTTC. It yields the protein CSVARGETQYF.